This T cell receptor (beta chain) was recorded in a study of neurological immune-mediated disorders. Broader study findings: Among expanded clones, no CDR3 amino acid sequences were shared across subjects, a pattern suggesting private repertoires in all groups. HTLV-1-associated myelopathy had the most TCR clonal expansion, while multiple sclerosis had the least, a level that fell below healthy controls.

Germline values: CDR1 LNHNV, CDR2 YYDKDF (reference sequence). Trimming left V 4 bases short and J 4 bases short, with 19 bases between. The CDR3 is 16 amino acids. The unsorted libraries originated from 2 million PBMCs kept at -80 C. TCRdb re-analysed the 5' RACE reads in MiXCR, keeping a single row per CDR3 protein. This sample has 50,000 to 55,000 distinct CDR3 sequences, with approximately 3.9% found just once. This clonotype has a count of ten or more. Its matching antigen is unknown. Sequences were obtained from PBMCs. This rearrangement joins TRBV15 to TRBJ1-2; no clear D. The TCR was taken from a man in his 60s with multiple sclerosis. The CDR3 region is CATSIGPIRVPYGYTF. Here the CDR3 DNA reads TGTGCCACCAGCATTGGACCCATAAGGGTTCCCTATGGCTACACCTTC.